The rows below give T cell receptor beta chains drawn from one sample of a study of CD8+CD57+ T cells in acquired aplastic anemia. Via MiXCR, TCRdb re-called the reads, giving one row per CDR3 protein. Altogether about 190,000 distinct CDR3 sequences are present, less than 65% being singletons, with the ten largest covering about a sixth. The material sequenced was sorted CD4+, CD8+, or CD8+CD57+ T cells (not recorded which) from PBMCs. The source is a human donor in good health, serving as a control. CDR3s include the opening cysteine and the closing phenylalanine or tryptophan. D genes are given only for firm matches. Part of the rows lack a size; the others show once, few, many or a class for expanded clones.

J gene | D gene | clone size | V gene | CDR3 DNA | CDR3 protein
TRBJ2-1 | TRBD1 | - | TRBV9 | TGTGCCAGCAGCGTCGGGGGACAGGGGGGAGGTGAGCAGTTCTTC | CASSVGGQGGGEQFF
TRBJ1-5 | - | - | TRBV29-1 | TGCAGCGTTGCATTGAGTAGCAATCAGCCCCAGCATTTT | CSVALSSNQPQHF
TRBJ2-5 | TRBD2 | many | TRBV19 | TGTGCCAGTAGTATAACGGGGGGGCTCGGAGAGACCCAGTACTTC | CASSITGGLGETQYF
TRBJ2-7 | TRBD1 | - | TRBV29-1 | TGCAGCGTTATGGGGGATGGGGACAGGAGCTCCTACGAGCAGTACTTC | CSVMGDGDRSSYEQYF
TRBJ2-1 | TRBD2 | - | TRBV20-1 | TGCAGTGCCAGCAGCCAAGACCTAGCGGGGGGGCGCTACAATGAGCAGTTCTTC | CSASSQDLAGGRYNEQFF
TRBJ1-2 | - | few | TRBV30 | TGTGCCTGGATTGACGGTCATGGCTACACCTTC | CAWIDGHGYTF
TRBJ1-1 | TRBD1 | - | TRBV19 | TGTGCCAGTAGTTCAGACAGGGCGAAGACTGAAGCTTTCTTT | CASSSDRAKTEAFF
TRBJ1-5 | - | many | TRBV15 | TGTGCCACCAGCAGAGGGGCAGCGGCTGAAACCCAGCATTTT | CATSRGAAAETQHF
TRBJ2-7 | - | - | TRBV10-3 | TGTGCCATCAGTAAAGGACAGGAGCAGTACTTC | CAISKGQEQYF
TRBJ2-7 | - | - | TRBV7-9 | TGTGCCAGCAGCTTAGCGCCGGGGCTCGAGCAGTACTTC | CASSLAPGLEQYF
TRBJ1-2 | TRBD1 | - | TRBV12-3/TRBV12-4 | TGTGCCAGCAGTTTAACCCCGGGACAGGTCCTCTATGGCTACACCTTC | CASSLTPGQVLYGYTF
TRBJ1-5 | - | - | TRBV24-1 | TGTGCCACCAGTTACCGAGGGGGGAGATTAAGTCAGCCCCAGCATTTT | CATSYRGGRLSQPQHF
TRBJ2-2 | - | - | TRBV5-1 | TGCGCCAGCAGCTTGGCGGTGGGGGGACCGAACACCGGGGAGCTGTTTTTT | CASSLAVGGPNTGELFF
TRBJ1-1 | - | many | TRBV5-8 | TGTGCCAGCAGCTTGTCTGGGCCCCTCCGCTACACTGAAGCTTTCTTT | CASSLSGPLRYTEAFF
TRBJ1-1 | - | - | TRBV10-3 | TGTGCCATCGGCAGGGACGTGAACACTGAAGCTTTCTTT | CAIGRDVNTEAFF
TRBJ1-1 | - | many | TRBV7-9 | TGTGCCAGCAAGATCGGGGTCTCCGAAGCTTTCTTT | CASKIGVSEAFF
TRBJ2-5 | - | many | TRBV5-1 | TGCGCCAGCACCTTCACGGACAAGCAAGAGACCCAGTACTTC | CASTFTDKQETQYF
TRBJ1-2 | - | - | TRBV7-2 | TGCGCCAGCGACCGACCGGCGGTAACCTTC | CASDRPAVTF
TRBJ2-2 | TRBD1 | - | TRBV7-6 | TGTGCCAGCAGCTTAGGGGACAGGCTATCCTCCGGGGAGCTGTTTTTT | CASSLGDRLSSGELFF
TRBJ1-2 | - | many | TRBV6-5 | TGTGCCAGCACCGGGGGGGCAGGCTATGGCTACACCTTC | CASTGGAGYGYTF
TRBJ1-6 | - | - | TRBV7-2 | TGTGCCAGCAGCGTCGACAGCCTGAGGCTTAATTCACCCCTCCACTTT | CASSVDSLRLNSPLHF
TRBJ1-2 | - | many | TRBV7-2 | TGTGCCAGCAGCTTAGCTGGGGGCAACTATGGCTACACCTTC | CASSLAGGNYGYTF
TRBJ1-1 | - | - | TRBV7-9 | TGTGCCACCCCTTTGAATCAGGGTGGAGCTTTCTTT | CATPLNQGGAFF
TRBJ1-1 | - | - | TRBV19 | TGCGCCAGCAGCTTGGTGGCAGGGTCGAACACTGAAGCTTTCTTT | CASSLVAGSNTEAFF
TRBJ1-2 | - | once | TRBV6-5 | TGTGCCAGCCAGGGAGTTTATGGCTACACCTTC | CASQGVYGYTF
TRBJ1-1 | - | many | TRBV12-3/TRBV12-4 | TGTGCCAGCAGACGTTCAATGAACACTGAAGCTTTCTTT | CASRRSMNTEAFF
TRBJ2-7 | - | - | TRBV29-1 | TGCAGCGTTGAGGTTAGCGGACACGCCTACGAGCAGTACTTC | CSVEVSGHAYEQYF
TRBJ2-5 | TRBD2 | - | TRBV5-1 | TGCGCCAGCAGCTTAGCGGGGGGGGAGGCCCAGTACTTC | CASSLAGGEAQYF
TRBJ1-5 | - | many | TRBV5-6 | TGTGCCAGCAGCCCGGCGGCAGGGTCACAGCCCCAGCATTTT | CASSPAAGSQPQHF
TRBJ2-3 | - | - | TRBV10-3 | TGTGCCAGCAGTTTATCCTTGCGGGGCCTAACAGATACGCAGTATTTT | CASSLSLRGLTDTQYF
TRBJ2-7 | TRBD1 | - | TRBV10-3 | TGTGCCAGCAGTGAAGTGGGACAGAGCTCCTACGAGCAGTACTTC | CASSEVGQSSYEQYF
TRBJ2-7 | TRBD1 | - | TRBV19 | TGTGCCAGTAGTTGGAGACAGGGCTACGAGCAGTACTTC | CASSWRQGYEQYF
TRBJ2-3 | - | - | TRBV20-1 | TGCAGCGCCTGGGACTCGGCGAACACAGATACGCAGTATTTT | CSAWDSANTDTQYF
TRBJ2-3 | - | - | TRBV10-3 | TGTGCCATCAGTGACCCCACTAGCACAGATACGCAGTATTTT | CAISDPTSTDTQYF
TRBJ2-1 | TRBD2 | - | TRBV10-3 | TGTGCCATCAGTGACAGGACTAGCGGGAGCTCCTACAATGAGCAGTTCTTC | CAISDRTSGSSYNEQFF
TRBJ2-3 | - | few | TRBV7-6 | TGTGCCAGCAGCTTAGCCTCAGGGGCGAGCACAGATACGCAGTATTTT | CASSLASGASTDTQYF
TRBJ1-1 | TRBD1 | many | TRBV9 | TGTGCCAGCAGCACCTTCGGACAGGTCACTGAAGCTTTCTTT | CASSTFGQVTEAFF
TRBJ1-3 | - | - | TRBV12-3/TRBV12-4 | TGTGCCAGCAGTTTAGCACTCCAGGGTTCTGGAAACACCATATATTTT | CASSLALQGSGNTIYF
TRBJ1-1 | - | - | TRBV20-1 | TGCAGTGCCGCCTCTTCGGAGGGCTGGGGGACTGAAGCTTTCTTT | CSAASSEGWGTEAFF
TRBJ1-3 | - | - | TRBV5-4 | TGTGCCAGCAGCTTACCGGGGGGTAGAAACACCATATATTTT | CASSLPGGRNTIYF
TRBJ2-1 | TRBD1 | many | TRBV28 | TGTGCCAGCACCCCCGGGACAGGGCACTACAATGAGCAGTTCTTC | CASTPGTGHYNEQFF
TRBJ1-2 | - | - | TRBV15 | TGTGCCACCAGCAGTAGCGGATATGGCTACACCTTC | CATSSSGYGYTF
TRBJ1-5 | - | - | TRBV6-4 | TGTGCCAGCAGTGTGGGGGACAATCAGCCCCAGCATTTT | CASSVGDNQPQHF
TRBJ2-7 | - | many | TRBV6-6 | TGTGCCAGCATCCCCGGACCCAACTCCTACGAGCAGTACTTC | CASIPGPNSYEQYF
TRBJ1-2 | - | medium-sized | TRBV10-3 | TGTGCCACCCGAAGCCAGGGGCCCTATGGCTACACCTTC | CATRSQGPYGYTF
TRBJ1-3 | - | - | TRBV6-4 | TGTGCGGGTGGGAACACCATATATTTT | CAGGNTIYF
TRBJ1-3 | TRBD1 | many | TRBV25-1 | TGTGCCAGCGCCACAGGGGTCGGAAACACCATATATTTT | CASATGVGNTIYF
TRBJ1-2 | - | - | TRBV2 | TGTGCCAGCAGTGAAGTAAGGGGTAAGGAATATGGCTACACCTTC | CASSEVRGKEYGYTF
TRBJ2-3 | - | many | TRBV15 | TGTGCCACCAGCAGAGGCCGGTCGGGGGGCACAGATACGCAGTATTTT | CATSRGRSGGTDTQYF
TRBJ1-2 | - | - | TRBV7-9 | TGTGCCAGCAGCTTGGAGAATGGGGCCTATGGCTACACCTTC | CASSLENGAYGYTF
TRBJ1-4 | - | many | TRBV28 | TGTGCCAGCAGGCCCACAACTAATGAAAAACTGTTTTTT | CASRPTTNEKLFF
TRBJ1-2 | TRBD1 | - | TRBV12-5 | TGTGCCAGCAGTATCCGGACAGGAGTTGAAAGTGATCGCTACACCTTC | CASSIRTGVESDRYTF
TRBJ1-1 | - | many | TRBV7-3 | TGTGCCAGCAGCTTGTTAGCAATGAACACTGAAGCTTTCTTT | CASSLLAMNTEAFF
TRBJ1-2 | TRBD1 | - | TRBV19 | TGTGCCAGTAGTATGAGACAGGGGACTATCCTGTATGGCTACACCTTC | CASSMRQGTILYGYTF
TRBJ2-2 | TRBD1 | - | TRBV10-3 | TGTGCCAGTAGTATAGGGACAGGGGGCATGGAGCCGTTTTTT | CASSIGTGGMEPFF
TRBJ2-5 | - | many | TRBV11-2 | TGTGCCACCACGGTCAACAGCGCAAGCCAAGAGACCCAGTACTTC | CATTVNSASQETQYF
TRBJ2-5 | TRBD2 | - | TRBV24-1 | TGTGCCACCGGTGGGGGACTAGCGGGGGGGGGGGAGACCCAGTACTTC | CATGGGLAGGGETQYF